Shown below are 15 T cell receptor beta chains from a single sample sequenced in a study of cytomegalovirus exposure and HLA in healthy donors. The study ran its PCR with 60 Vbeta and 13 Jbeta primers. Some clones are missing from TCRdb's copy, which holds only in-frame ones; the method was immunoSEQ multiplex PCR. The sample shows approximately 200,000 clones, about 69% of them seen only once. Sample: PBMCs. The receptor source for this set is a man aged 25 to 40 in good health and CMV-seropositive.

The chain has TRBV15 and TRBJ2-2; 11 bases line up with TRBD1. This CDR3 has 15 amino acids. Trimming at V came to 3 bases and at J to 7 bases, leaving 4 bases not matched to a gene. Germline-derived CDR1 and CDR2 are LNHNV and YYDKDF (reference sequence). The CDR3 DNA is TGTGCCACCAGCAGCAGGACAGGGGGCAGCGGGGAGCTGTTTTTT. This translates into CATSSRTGGSGELFF. The full variable domain, rest sourced from reference TRBV15 and TRBJ2-2, is DAMVIQNPRYQVTQFGKPVTLSCSQTLNHNVMYWYQQKSSQAPKLLFHYYDKDFNNEADTPDNFQSRRPNTSFCFLDIRSPGLGDTAMYLCATSSRTGGSGELFFGEGSRLTVL.

The chain employs TRBV5-8 and TRBJ2-1, with 9 bases lining up with TRBD2. Germline V gene lookup returns CDR1 SGHTS and CDR2 YDEGEE. V lost 0 bases and J lost 3; bases outside the gene matches: 4. This CDR3 is built from 16 residues. The DNA of the CDR3 is TGTGCCAGCAGCTTGGGAAGACTAGCGGTCTACAATGAGCAGTTCTTC. As protein: CASSLGRLAVYNEQFF.

This clone was picked up a small number of times. The chain links TRBV4-2 to TRBJ1-2; 8 nucleotides align to TRBD1. Trimming at V came to 1 base and at J to 3 bases, leaving 7 bases not matched to a gene. Germline assignment: CDR1 LGHNA and CDR2 YNFKEQ. The CDR3 is 16 amino acids. The CDR3 nucleotides read TGTGCCAGCAGCCAAGCCCCCCGACAGGGGCACTATGGCTACACCTTC. Amino acid sequence: CASSQAPRQGHYGYTF.

The CDR3 sequence is CASSYKGGGYGYTF. The CDR3 region has the DNA TGTGCCAGCAGTTACAAGGGAGGGGGCTATGGCTACACCTTC. The V gene is TRBV6-5, the J gene TRBJ1-2; possibly TRBD1 for D (6 bases). This CDR3 region has 14 residues. Per the germline V gene, CDR1 is MNHEY and CDR2 is SVGAGI. V was shortened by 2 bases and J by 4 bases, with 11 bases between the two germline ends.

V usage is TRBV7-2 and J usage is TRBJ2-7, with 7 positions matching TRBD2. The germline V gene encodes CDR1 SGHTA and CDR2 FQGNSA. V shed 2 bases and J 5 bases; nucleotides not matched to a gene: 12. The CDR3 is made up of 16 amino acids. In DNA form, the CDR3 reads TGTGCCAGCAGCTTAATTTTGGGGAGGGCTAGAGACGAGCAGTACTTC. It yields the protein CASSLILGRARDEQYF.

This clone has just one count. The chain couples TRBV28 to TRBJ2-5; TRBD2 aligns across 7 bases. The CDR3 sequence is 12 residues long. Germline V gene lookup returns CDR1 MDHEN and CDR2 SYDVKM. Germline trimming cut 5 bases from V and 5 bases from J; bases unmatched to any gene: 2. The CDR3 here is CASSSGTETQYF. CDR3 nucleotide sequence: TGTGCCAGCAGTAGCGGGACTGAGACCCAGTACTTC.

This rearrangement joins TRBV5-6 to TRBJ1-2; the D is unclear. Germline values: CDR1 SGHDT, CDR2 YYEEEE. The CDR3 totals 15 residues. Trimming took 0 bases from V and 4 from J, leaving 13 bases between them. The chain's CDR3 is CASSLALAEVYGYTF. CDR3 nucleotide sequence: TGTGCCAGCAGCTTGGCCCTGGCCGAGGTCTATGGCTACACCTTC. The full variable domain, in which reference TRBV5-6 and TRBJ1-2 provide the parts outside the CDR3, is DAGVTQSPTHLIKTRGQQVTLRCSPKSGHDTVSWYQQALGQGPQFIFQYYEEEERQRGNFPDRFSGHQFPNYSSELNVNALLLGDSALYLCASSLALAEVYGYTFGSGTRLTVV.

V usage is TRBV4-1 and J usage is TRBJ2-5; no reliable D call. CDR1 and CDR2 (germline): MGHRA, YSYEKL. The CDR3 is made up of 13 amino acids. Trimming stripped 2 bases from V and 4 bases from J, with 8 bases between. For the CDR3, the DNA is TGCGCCAGCAGCCAACAGCCGGGAGAGACCCAGTACTTC. Translated: CASSQQPGETQYF.

The count of this clone is one. The V call is TRBV5-1, the J call TRBJ2-7; 9 nucleotides line up with TRBD1. V lost 4 bases to trimming and J lost 3 bases; unmatched junction nucleotides: 8. Per germline, CDR1 SGHRS and CDR2 YFSETQ. The CDR3 contains 15 residues. Here the CDR3 reads CASSNRGLQLYEQYF. In DNA form, the CDR3 reads TGCGCCAGCAGCAACAGGGGGCTCCAACTCTACGAGCAGTACTTC.

As DNA, the CDR3 is TGCGCCAGCAGCCCAGACCCCCCCCCTAGCGGGGCGTTAGGTAATACGCAGTATTTT. Its protein product is CASSPDPPPSGALGNTQYF. V usage is TRBV4-1 and J usage is TRBJ2-3; 9 bases line up with TRBD2. V shed 4 bases, J shed 7 bases, and the junction held 21 bases outside the gene matches. The CDR3 is 19 amino acids. Germline V CDR1 and CDR2: MGHRA, YSYEKL.

The CDR3 here is CASSLGSGIAAGQYF. The DNA of the CDR3 is TGTGCCAGCAGCTTAGGAAGCGGGATCGCTGCGGGGCAGTACTTC. V gene TRBV7-2 combines with J gene TRBJ2-7; 7 bases agree with TRBD2. CDR3 size: 15 residues. J lost 9 bases, V lost 1 base, and 12 bases had no gene match. Germline V gene lookup returns CDR1 SGHTA and CDR2 FQGNSA.

The chain links TRBV2 to TRBJ1-6, with 7 bases fitting TRBD1. With 4 bases clipped from V and 13 bases from J, the junction kept 19 bases outside the gene matches. From germline, CDR1 is SNHLY and CDR2 FYNNEI. The CDR3 contains 17 residues. The CDR3 loop reads CASSVQFAGTVTYPLHF. The CDR3 coding sequence is TGTGCCAGCAGTGTGCAATTCGCGGGGACAGTAACATACCCCCTCCACTTT.

This chain connects TRBV2 to TRBJ2-2; weak D call: TRBD1 (6 bases). The CDR3 spans 13 residues. Looked up from germline, CDR1 is SNHLY and CDR2 is FYNNEI. V lost 5 bases, J lost 3 bases, and 7 bases lay in between. CDR3 region: CASSWTDTGELFF. DNA of the CDR3: TGTGCCAGCAGTTGGACAGACACCGGGGAGCTGTTTTTT.

The CDR3 spells CASSLSSGGASDTQYF. CDR3 coding DNA: TGCGCCAGCAGCTTGAGTAGCGGGGGGGCGTCAGATACGCAGTATTTT. The chain is built from TRBV5-1 and TRBJ2-3, with TRBD2 identical over 11 bases. There are 16 residues in the CDR3. V was pared by 1 base and J by 4 bases, with 5 bases of the junction left unmatched. CDR1 and CDR2 from the germline V gene are SGHRS and YFSETQ.

This sequence joins TRBV13 and TRBJ1-6; perhaps TRBD1 as D (5 bases). Trimming stripped 5 bases from V and 9 bases from J, with 23 bases between. This CDR3 is 17 amino acids long. Germline CDR1 is PRHDT and CDR2 is FYEKMQ (reference sequence). CDR3 residues: CASSRQEGTGGSSPLHF. CDR3 coding DNA: TGTGCCAGCAGCCGCCAGGAAGGGACGGGGGGAAGTTCACCCCTCCACTTT.